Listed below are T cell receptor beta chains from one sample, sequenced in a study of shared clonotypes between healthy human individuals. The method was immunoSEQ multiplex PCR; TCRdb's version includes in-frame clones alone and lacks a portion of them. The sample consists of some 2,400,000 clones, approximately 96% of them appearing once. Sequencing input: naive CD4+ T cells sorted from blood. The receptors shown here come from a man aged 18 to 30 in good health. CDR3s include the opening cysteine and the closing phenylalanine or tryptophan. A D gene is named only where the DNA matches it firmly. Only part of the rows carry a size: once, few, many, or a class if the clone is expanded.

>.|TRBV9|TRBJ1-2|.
TGTGCCAGCAGGGAGGGTGAAATAGGAGGCTACACCTTC
CASREGEIGGYTF
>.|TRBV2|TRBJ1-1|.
TGTGCCAGCAGTGAAATGGGGGGCGTGATGGGCACTGAAGCTTTCTTT
CASSEMGGVMGTEAFF
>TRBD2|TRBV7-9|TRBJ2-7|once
TGTGCCAGCAGCTTAGTACTAGCGGGAGACGACGAGCAGTACTTC
CASSLVLAGDDEQYF
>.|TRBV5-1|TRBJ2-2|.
TGCGCCAGCACCTCCCAGGCTGACAGGCCCACCGGGGAGCTGTTTTTT
CASTSQADRPTGELFF
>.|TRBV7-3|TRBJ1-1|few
TGTGCCAGCAGCCCAATGGCGGGCAGTACTGAAGCTTTCTTT
CASSPMAGSTEAFF
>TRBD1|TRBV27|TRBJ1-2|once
TGTGCCAGCAGTTTATTGGGACAGGGTAAAGGAAACTATGGCTACACCTTC
CASSLLGQGKGNYGYTF
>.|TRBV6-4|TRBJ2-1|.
TGTGCCAGCAGAATTACAGGGGAGGGGCAGTTCTTC
CASRITGEGQFF
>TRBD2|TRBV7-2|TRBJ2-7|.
TGTGCCAGCAGCTTATACGCGGGTTGGGCTAGCGGGAGAAACGAGCAGTACTTC
CASSLYAGWASGRNEQYF
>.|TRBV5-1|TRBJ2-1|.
TGCGCCAGCAGCCGGACCGACAATGAGCAGTTCTTC
CASSRTDNEQFF
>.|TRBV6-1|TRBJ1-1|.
TGTGCCAGCAGTGTCCGACAGGTAGGGTTGAACACTGAAGCTTTCTTT
CASSVRQVGLNTEAFF
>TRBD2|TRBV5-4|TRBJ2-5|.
TGTGCCAGCAGCTTGGATCCTAGCGGGGGGGTGCAAGAGACCCAGTACTTC
CASSLDPSGGVQETQYF
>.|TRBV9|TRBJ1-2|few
TGTGCCAGCAGCGTAACAGGGAACTATGGCTACACCTTC
CASSVTGNYGYTF
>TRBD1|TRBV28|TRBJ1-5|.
TGTGCCAGCAGCCGGCCGGGACAGGGGCCTCATTTT
CASSRPGQGPHF
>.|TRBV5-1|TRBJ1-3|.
TGCGCCAGCAGCTTGGCCGGGATAGGAAACACCATATATTTT
CASSLAGIGNTIYF
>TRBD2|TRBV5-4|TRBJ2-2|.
TGTGCCAGCAGCGCGGGGACTAGCGGGAACACCGGGGAGCTGTTTTTT
CASSAGTSGNTGELFF
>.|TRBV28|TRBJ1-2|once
TGTGCCAGCAGTTTGATTAATAACTATGGCTACACCTTC
CASSLINNYGYTF
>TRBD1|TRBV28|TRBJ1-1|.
TGTGCCAGCAGTCCCTCATCAACAGGGGAGCGCACTGAAGCTTTCTTT
CASSPSSTGERTEAFF
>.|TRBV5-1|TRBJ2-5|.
TGCGCCAGCAGCCGTGACGGCAGGGCGGAGACCCAGTACTTC
CASSRDGRAETQYF
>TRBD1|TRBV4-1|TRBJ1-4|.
TGCGCCAGCAGCCAAATCAGGGGACAGGCTAATGAAAAACTGTTTTTT
CASSQIRGQANEKLFF
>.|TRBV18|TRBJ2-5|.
TGTGCCAGCTCACCCTCAGGGGAGACCCAGTACTTC
CASSPSGETQYF
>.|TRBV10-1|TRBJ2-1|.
TGCGCCAGCAGTGAAGAGGGAACCTACAATGAGCAGTTCTTC
CASSEEGTYNEQFF
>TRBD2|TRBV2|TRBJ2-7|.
TGTGCCAGCAGTCCCGGGGGGGTTGCCTACGAGCAGTACTTC
CASSPGGVAYEQYF
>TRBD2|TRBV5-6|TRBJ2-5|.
TGTGCCAGCAGGCGGACTAGCGGGGGTCAAGAGACCCAGTACTTC
CASRRTSGGQETQYF
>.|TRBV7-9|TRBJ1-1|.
TGTGCCAGCAGCTTAGACTCCTCTTGGGCTTTCTTT
CASSLDSSWAFF
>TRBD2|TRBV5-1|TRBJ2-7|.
TGCGCCAGCAGCTTCAACCCGGGACTCGGACTAGCGGGGGCCCGCGAGCAGTACTTC
CASSFNPGLGLAGAREQYF
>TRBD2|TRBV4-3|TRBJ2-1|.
TGCGCCAGCAGCCAGGGACTAGGATACAATGAGCAGTTCTTC
CASSQGLGYNEQFF
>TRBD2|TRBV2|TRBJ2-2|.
TGTGCCAGCACGGGACTAGCGGGAGCGGGCGGGGAGCTGTTTTTT
CASTGLAGAGGELFF
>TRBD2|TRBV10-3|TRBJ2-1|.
TGTGCCAACCAGGGGACTAGCGGAAATGAGCAGTTCTTC
CANQGTSGNEQFF